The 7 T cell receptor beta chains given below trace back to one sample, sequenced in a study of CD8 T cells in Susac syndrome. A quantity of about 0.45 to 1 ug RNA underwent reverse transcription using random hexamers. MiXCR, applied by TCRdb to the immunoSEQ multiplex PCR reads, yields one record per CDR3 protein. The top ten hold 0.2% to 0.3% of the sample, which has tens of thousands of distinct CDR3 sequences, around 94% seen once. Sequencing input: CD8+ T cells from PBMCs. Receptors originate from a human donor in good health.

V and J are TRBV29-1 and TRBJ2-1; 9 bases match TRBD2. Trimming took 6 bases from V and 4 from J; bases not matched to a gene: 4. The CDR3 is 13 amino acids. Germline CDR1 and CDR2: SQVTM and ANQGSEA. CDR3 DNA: TGCAGCGTGGCGGGGGGGATGTACAATGAGCAGTTCTTC. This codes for CSVAGGMYNEQFF.

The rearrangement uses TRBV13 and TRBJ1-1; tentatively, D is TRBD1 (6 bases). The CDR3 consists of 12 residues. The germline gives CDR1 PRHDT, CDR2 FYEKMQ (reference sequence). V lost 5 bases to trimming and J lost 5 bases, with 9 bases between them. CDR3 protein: CASSTDRTEAFF. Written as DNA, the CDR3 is TGTGCCAGCAGCACAGACAGGACTGAAGCTTTCTTT. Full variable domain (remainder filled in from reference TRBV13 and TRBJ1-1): AAGVIQSPRHLIKEKRETATLKCYPIPRHDTVYWYQQGPGQDPQFLISFYEKMQSDKGSIPDRFSAQQFSDYHSELNMSSLELGDSALYFCASSTDRTEAFFGQGTRLTVV.

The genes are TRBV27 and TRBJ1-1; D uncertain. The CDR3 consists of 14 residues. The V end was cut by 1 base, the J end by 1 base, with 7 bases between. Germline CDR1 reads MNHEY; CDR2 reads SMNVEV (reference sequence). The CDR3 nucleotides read TGTGCCAGCAGTTTATTGTTGACGAACACTGAAGCTTTCTTT. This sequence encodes CASSLLLTNTEAFF.

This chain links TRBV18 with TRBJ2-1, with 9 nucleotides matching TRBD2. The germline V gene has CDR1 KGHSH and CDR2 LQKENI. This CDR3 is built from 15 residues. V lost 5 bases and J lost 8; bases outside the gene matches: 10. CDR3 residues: CASSAPGTSIYEQFF. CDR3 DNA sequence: TGTGCCAGCTCAGCGCCCGGGACTAGCATCTATGAGCAGTTCTTC.

Here the CDR3 reads CASSQDLAGPRGGIPEEQYF. In DNA, the CDR3 is TGCGCCAGCAGCCAAGATTTGGCGGGACCCAGGGGCGGGATACCTGAAGAGCAGTACTTC. This rearrangement joins TRBV4-3 to TRBJ2-7; TRBD1 or TRBD2 may be the D gene (6 bases each). The CDR3 is made up of 20 amino acids. The V and J ends lost 0 bases and 7 bases respectively, with 31 bases between them. Looked up from germline, CDR1 is LGHNA and CDR2 is YSLEER.

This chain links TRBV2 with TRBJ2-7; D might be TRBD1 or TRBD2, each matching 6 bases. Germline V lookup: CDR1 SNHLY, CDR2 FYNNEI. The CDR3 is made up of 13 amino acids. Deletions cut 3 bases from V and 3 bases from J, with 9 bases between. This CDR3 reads CASSDRGLYEQYV. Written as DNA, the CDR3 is TGTGCCAGCAGTGACAGGGGACTCTACGAGCAGTACGTC.

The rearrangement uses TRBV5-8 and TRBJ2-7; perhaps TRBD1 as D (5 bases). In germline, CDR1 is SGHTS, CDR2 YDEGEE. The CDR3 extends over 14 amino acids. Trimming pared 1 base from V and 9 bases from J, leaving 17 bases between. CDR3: CASSLRPGYGGQYF. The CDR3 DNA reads TGTGCCAGCAGCTTGCGGCCAGGGTATGGCGGGCAGTACTTC.